This record concerns one TCR beta chain sequence. This record comes from a study of cytomegalovirus exposure and HLA in healthy donors. Deletions cut 2 bases from V and 4 bases from J, with 8 bases between. Germline assignment: CDR1 MNHEY and CDR2 SMNVEV (reference sequence). The CDR3 contains 13 residues. The PCR was carried out with 60 Vbeta primers and 13 Jbeta primers. Method: immunoSEQ multiplex PCR; TCRdb's copy keeps in-frame clones and lacks some. This table holds 170,000 or so clones, approximately 80% found once. The source of this sequence is a woman between 45 and 65 years old in good health and CMV-seronegative. The sample consisted of PBMCs. The chain uses TRBV27 and TRBJ1-2, with D tentatively TRBD1 (5 bases). The CDR3, as DNA: TGTGCCAGCAGTTTAGCTAGGGGCTATGGCTACACCTTC. Protein product: CASSLARGYGYTF.